The rows below give T cell receptor beta chains drawn from one sample of a study of cytomegalovirus exposure and HLA in healthy donors. Profiled with immunoSEQ multiplex PCR; TCRdb holds only in-frame clones, not every one. The table includes about 130,000 clones, approximately 89% detected once. Sequencing input: PBMCs. These receptors all stem from a woman aged 18-29 years in good health and CMV-seropositive. CDR3s include the opening cysteine and the closing phenylalanine or tryptophan. A D gene is named only where the DNA matches it firmly. Clone size appears in some rows only: once, few, many, or a class for an expanded clone.

D gene	V gene	clone size	J gene	CDR3 protein	CDR3 DNA
TRBD1	TRBV7-2	.	TRBJ1-1	CASSWRQGTTEAFF	TGTGCCAGCAGCTGGCGACAGGGAACCACTGAAGCTTTCTTT
.	TRBV6-1	once	TRBJ1-1	CASRPGGGANTEAFF	TGTGCCAGCAGGCCCGGTGGGGGCGCGAACACTGAAGCTTTCTTT
TRBD1	TRBV9	.	TRBJ2-3	CASSVGQGARTDTQYF	TGTGCCAGCAGCGTGGGACAGGGGGCGAGAACAGATACGCAGTATTTT
TRBD1	TRBV10-1	.	TRBJ1-5	CASRDGTVHSNQPQHF	TGCGCCAGCAGGGATGGGACAGTTCATAGCAATCAGCCCCAGCATTTT
.	TRBV7-9	.	TRBJ1-1	CASSLLGFGRGTEAFF	TGTGCCAGCAGCCTCCTGGGGTTTGGCAGGGGCACTGAAGCTTTCTTT
.	TRBV7-2	few	TRBJ1-6	CASSLVDNSPLHF	TGTGCCAGCAGCTTAGTCGATAATTCACCCCTCCACTTT
TRBD1	TRBV19	.	TRBJ1-2	CASTSQGLANYGYTF	TGTGCCAGTACCTCACAGGGGTTGGCTAACTATGGCTACACCTTC
TRBD2	TRBV27	.	TRBJ2-1	CASSFLGGGGYEQFF	TGTGCCAGCAGTTTCTTGGGAGGCGGGGGTTATGAGCAGTTCTTC
.	TRBV29-1	once	TRBJ2-5	CSVGRVTGQQETQYF	TGCAGCGTTGGAAGGGTGACAGGTCAACAAGAGACCCAGTACTTC
.	TRBV11-3	few	TRBJ2-7	CASSLGSGATLAEQYF	TGTGCCAGCAGCTTGGGGTCAGGGGCGACCCTAGCCGAGCAGTACTTC
TRBD1	TRBV6-1	.	TRBJ1-2	CASSPDRVGGYTF	TGTGCCAGCAGCCCCGACAGGGTCGGTGGCTACACCTTC
.	TRBV7-2	.	TRBJ2-3	CASSLGGVGVEDTQYF	TGTGCCAGCAGCTTAGGAGGCGTCGGGGTCGAAGATACGCAGTATTTT
TRBD1	TRBV5-1	.	TRBJ1-1	CASSYGTVNTEAFF	TGCGCCAGCAGCTATGGGACAGTGAACACTGAAGCTTTCTTT
TRBD2	TRBV29-1	.	TRBJ2-5	CSVARTSGGQGETQYF	TGCAGCGTTGCTAGGACTAGCGGGGGCCAGGGGGAGACCCAGTACTTC
.	TRBV27	.	TRBJ2-1	CASSSSLANEQFF	TGTGCCAGCAGTTCCTCACTAGCCAATGAGCAGTTCTTC
.	TRBV7-2	once	TRBJ2-1	CASSLGALNEQFF	TGTGCCAGCAGCTTAGGTGCCCTAAATGAGCAGTTCTTC
TRBD2	TRBV6-1	.	TRBJ2-7	CASTLPGLASYEQYF	TGTGCCAGCACCCTTCCGGGACTAGCCTCCTACGAGCAGTACTTC
TRBD1	TRBV7-9	.	TRBJ1-1	CASRRDRGDTEAFF	TGTGCCAGCAGGAGGGACAGGGGGGACACTGAAGCTTTCTTT
TRBD1	TRBV27	.	TRBJ2-7	CASSLDVGQGAPYEQYF	TGTGCCAGCAGTTTAGACGTTGGGCAGGGGGCACCCTACGAGCAGTACTTC
TRBD1	TRBV5-3	.	TRBJ2-3	CARSKGDRGTDTQYF	TGTGCCAGAAGCAAAGGAGACAGGGGGACAGATACGCAGTATTTT
.	TRBV12-5	.	TRBJ1-1	CASGSRETEAFF	TGTGCTAGTGGTTCCCGGGAGACTGAAGCTTTCTTT
TRBD1	TRBV18	once	TRBJ1-4	CASSPQGATNEKLFF	TGTGCCAGCTCACCGCAGGGGGCAACTAATGAAAAACTGTTTTTT
TRBD2	TRBV7-8	.	TRBJ2-3	CASRVAGPSTDTQYF	TGTGCCAGCAGGGTAGCGGGGCCTAGCACAGATACGCAGTATTTT
TRBD1	TRBV5-1	.	TRBJ2-5	CASSGSPQGGETQYF	TGCGCCAGCAGCGGGTCCCCACAGGGGGGAGAGACCCAGTACTTC
.	TRBV29-1	.	TRBJ1-2	CSAYRDKNYGYTF	TGCAGCGCGTACAGGGATAAGAACTATGGCTACACCTTC
TRBD1	TRBV5-1	.	TRBJ2-7	CASSLWSTGEAEQYF	TGCGCCAGCAGCTTGTGGTCGACAGGGGAGGCCGAGCAGTACTTC
.	TRBV2	.	TRBJ1-4	CASSRLSIGEKLFF	TGTGCCAGCAGTAGACTCTCAATCGGGGAAAAACTGTTTTTT
TRBD1	TRBV5-1	.	TRBJ2-5	CASSTGQEETQYF	TGCGCCAGCAGCACCGGACAGGAAGAGACCCAGTACTTC
TRBD1	TRBV28	.	TRBJ2-1	CASSLGDRANEQFF	TGTGCCAGCAGTTTAGGCGACAGGGCCAATGAGCAGTTCTTC
.	TRBV19	.	TRBJ1-5	CASSIRGRGRQPQHF	TGTGCCAGTAGTATAAGAGGTAGAGGGAGGCAGCCCCAGCATTTT
.	TRBV21-1	.	TRBJ1-1	CASTWEGAWERTEAFF	TGTGCCAGCACCTGGGAGGGCGCGTGGGAGCGCACTGAAGCTTTCTTT
TRBD2	TRBV27	.	TRBJ2-1	CASSSGPLAGSSYNEQFF	TGTGCCAGCAGTTCCGGTCCACTAGCGGGGAGCTCCTACAATGAGCAGTTCTTC
.	TRBV13	.	TRBJ2-3	CASSSTSRGTDTQYF	TGTGCCAGCAGCTCTACGTCCCGGGGCACAGATACGCAGTATTTT
.	TRBV27	.	TRBJ2-7	CASSLPRIRGRSYEQYF	TGTGCCAGCAGTTTACCCCGAATTAGGGGTCGGTCATACGAGCAGTACTTC
.	TRBV19	.	TRBJ1-2	CASSFQNYGYTF	TGTGCCAGTAGTTTCCAGAACTATGGCTACACCTTC
.	TRBV18	.	TRBJ2-3	CASSPPMNSEDDTQYF	TGTGCCAGCTCACCACCGATGAATTCGGAGGACGATACGCAGTATTTT
.	TRBV12-5	once	TRBJ1-2	CASGLVGGNYGYTF	TGTGCTAGTGGTTTGGTTGGCGGGAACTATGGCTACACCTTC
.	TRBV19	.	TRBJ1-3	CATREGISSGNTIYF	TGTGCCACCAGGGAGGGTATCAGCTCTGGAAACACCATATATTTT
.	TRBV4-1	.	TRBJ2-3	CASSQEVRRGDTQYF	TGCGCCAGCAGCCAAGAAGTTAGACGGGGGGATACGCAGTATTTT
TRBD1	TRBV5-1	.	TRBJ1-1	CASTQTGGGTEAFF	TGCGCCAGCACCCAAACAGGGGGCGGCACTGAAGCTTTCTTT
.	TRBV7-2	.	TRBJ2-5	CASSQADREETQYF	TGTGCCAGCAGCCAGGCTGACAGAGAAGAGACCCAGTACTTC
.	TRBV7-3	.	TRBJ2-1	CASSLDGYNEQFF	TGTGCCAGCAGCTTAGACGGGTACAATGAGCAGTTCTTC
.	TRBV27	once	TRBJ2-5	CASSRRQAPQETQYF	TGTGCCAGCAGTCGACGACAGGCCCCGCAAGAGACCCAGTACTTC
TRBD2	TRBV11-2	.	TRBJ2-2	CASSSGTSGPNTGELFF	TGTGCCAGCAGCTCGGGGACTAGCGGACCGAACACCGGGGAGCTGTTTTTT
TRBD1	TRBV27	.	TRBJ2-7	CASSIQGPRPYEQYF	TGTGCCAGCAGCATACAGGGGCCGCGACCATACGAGCAGTACTTC
TRBD2	TRBV9	.	TRBJ2-3	CASSAGLALGDTQYF	TGTGCCAGCAGCGCCGGACTAGCGTTAGGGGATACGCAGTATTTT
.	TRBV5-1	.	TRBJ1-1	CASSLDTLQGRGTEAFF	TGCGCCAGCAGCTTGGATACATTACAGGGTAGAGGAACTGAAGCTTTCTTT
.	TRBV10-2	once	TRBJ2-7	CASSLERWGDEQYF	TGCGCCAGCAGCCTGGAGAGGTGGGGGGACGAGCAGTACTTC
.	TRBV27	.	TRBJ2-2	CASSQVGGELFF	TGTGCCAGCAGCCAGGTTGGCGGGGAGCTGTTTTTT
.	TRBV7-6	once	TRBJ1-6	CASSQTGGPSPLHF	TGTGCCAGCAGCCAGACGGGGGGCCCCTCACCCCTCCACTTT
.	TRBV10-2	.	TRBJ1-2	CASSAGNGYTF	TGCGCCAGCAGTGCAGGGAATGGCTACACCTTC
.	TRBV27	.	TRBJ2-1	CASSFGSYNEQFF	TGTGCCAGCAGTTTTGGCAGTTACAATGAGCAGTTCTTC
TRBD1	TRBV5-8	.	TRBJ2-7	CASSPEDREGEQYF	TGTGCCAGCAGCCCGGAGGACAGGGAAGGAGAGCAGTACTTC
.	TRBV28	.	TRBJ2-7	CASVRRDSLGSYEQYF	TGTGCCAGCGTCCGTCGGGACTCTCTGGGCTCCTACGAGCAGTACTTC